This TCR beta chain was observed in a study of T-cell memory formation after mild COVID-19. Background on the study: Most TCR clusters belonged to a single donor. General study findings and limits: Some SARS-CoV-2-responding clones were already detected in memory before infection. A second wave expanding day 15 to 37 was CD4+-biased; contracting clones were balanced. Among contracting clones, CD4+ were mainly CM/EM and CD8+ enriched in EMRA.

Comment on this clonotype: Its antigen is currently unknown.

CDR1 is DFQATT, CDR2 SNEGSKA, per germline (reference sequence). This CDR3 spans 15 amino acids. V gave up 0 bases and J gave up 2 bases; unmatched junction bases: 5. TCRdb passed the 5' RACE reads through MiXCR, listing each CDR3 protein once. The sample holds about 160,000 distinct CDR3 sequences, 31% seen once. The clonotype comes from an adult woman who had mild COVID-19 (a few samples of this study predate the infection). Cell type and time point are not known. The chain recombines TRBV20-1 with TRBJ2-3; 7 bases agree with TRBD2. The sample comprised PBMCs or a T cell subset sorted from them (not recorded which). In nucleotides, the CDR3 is TGCAGTGCTAGAGATCTTGCGGGAGTCACAGATACGCAGTATTTT. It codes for CSARDLAGVTDTQYF.